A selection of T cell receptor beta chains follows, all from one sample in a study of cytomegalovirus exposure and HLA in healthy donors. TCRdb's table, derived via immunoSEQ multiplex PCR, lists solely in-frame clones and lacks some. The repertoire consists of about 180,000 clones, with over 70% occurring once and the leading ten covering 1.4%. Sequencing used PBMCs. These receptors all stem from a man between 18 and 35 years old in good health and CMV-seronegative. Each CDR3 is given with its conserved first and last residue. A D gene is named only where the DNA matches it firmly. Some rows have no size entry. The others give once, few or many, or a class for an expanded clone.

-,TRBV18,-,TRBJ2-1,CASSPVTRAYNEQFF,TGTGCCAGCTCACCAGTGACTAGGGCCTACAATGAGCAGTTCTTC
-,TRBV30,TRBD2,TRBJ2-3,CARSFLAGLDTQYF,TGTGCCCGATCATTCCTAGCGGGACTGGATACGCAGTATTTT
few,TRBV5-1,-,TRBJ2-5,CASSQVAGQETQYF,TGCGCCAGCAGCCAAGTGGCCGGGCAAGAGACCCAGTACTTC
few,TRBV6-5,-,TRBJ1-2,CASSFTGSNYGYTF,TGTGCCAGCAGTTTCACAGGGTCTAACTATGGCTACACCTTC
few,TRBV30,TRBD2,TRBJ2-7,CAWSVGGGSYEQYF,TGTGCCTGGAGTGTGGGGGGAGGGTCCTACGAGCAGTACTTC
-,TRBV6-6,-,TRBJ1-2,CAGGKDYGYTF,TGTGCCGGGGGGAAGGACTATGGCTACACCTTC
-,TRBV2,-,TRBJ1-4,CASSEVEQIATNEKLFF,TGTGCCAGCAGTGAAGTAGAACAGATTGCAACTAATGAAAAACTGTTTTTT
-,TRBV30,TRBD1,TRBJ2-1,CAWGAGGAEEQFF,TGTGCCTGGGGGGCAGGGGGCGCGGAGGAGCAGTTCTTC
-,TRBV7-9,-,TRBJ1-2,CASSPPGQQGYTF,TGTGCCAGCAGCCCCCCGGGACAACAGGGCTACACCTTC
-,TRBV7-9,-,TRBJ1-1,CASSLASQGNTEAFF,TGTGCCAGCAGCTTAGCCTCACAGGGGAACACTGAAGCTTTCTTT
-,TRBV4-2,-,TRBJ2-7,CASSQDRDSYEQYF,TGTGCCAGCAGCCAAGACAGGGACTCCTACGAGCAGTACTTC
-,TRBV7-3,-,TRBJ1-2,CASSLRGFGYTF,TGTGCCAGCAGCCTTAGGGGGTTTGGCTACACCTTC
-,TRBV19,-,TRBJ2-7,CASSAAESYEQYF,TGTGCCAGTAGTGCGGCGGAGTCCTACGAGCAGTACTTC
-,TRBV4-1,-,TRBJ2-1,CASSQGGGAYNEQFF,TGCGCCAGCAGCCAAGGGGGCGGGGCGTACAATGAGCAGTTCTTC
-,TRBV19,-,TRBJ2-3,CASSISLESTDTQYF,TGTGCCAGTAGTATCTCGCTAGAAAGCACAGATACGCAGTATTTT
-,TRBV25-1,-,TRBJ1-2,CASSEFGQRGYTF,TGTGCCAGCAGTGAATTTGGGCAGAGAGGCTACACCTTC
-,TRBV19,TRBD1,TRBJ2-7,CASKPGQGAHEQYF,TGTGCCAGTAAACCGGGACAGGGGGCGCACGAGCAGTACTTC
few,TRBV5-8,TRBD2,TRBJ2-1,CASSVARTSGSSSYNEQFF,TGTGCCAGCAGCGTCGCCCGGACTAGCGGGAGTAGCTCCTACAATGAGCAGTTCTTC
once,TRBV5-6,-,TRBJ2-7,CASSFLRGPSYEQYF,TGTGCCAGCAGCTTTTTGCGGGGGCCCTCCTACGAGCAGTACTTC
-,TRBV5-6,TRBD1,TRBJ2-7,CASSPPGQGFYEQYF,TGTGCCAGCAGTCCGCCGGGACAGGGCTTCTACGAGCAGTACTTC
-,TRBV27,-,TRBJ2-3,CASSLLPRAGSTDTQYF,TGTGCCAGCAGTTTACTCCCCAGGGCAGGGAGCACAGATACGCAGTATTTT
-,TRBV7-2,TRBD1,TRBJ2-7,CASSSLVPGQGGEQYF,TGTGCCAGCAGCTCCCTAGTACCGGGACAGGGGGGCGAGCAGTACTTC
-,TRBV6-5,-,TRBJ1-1,CASTRLLQGNTEAFF,TGTGCCAGCACTAGATTGCTACAGGGGAACACTGAAGCTTTCTTT
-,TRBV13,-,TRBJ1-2,CASSGVNYGYTF,TGTGCCAGCTCAGGGGTAAACTATGGCTACACCTTC
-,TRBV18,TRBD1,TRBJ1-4,CASSPTGDEKLFF,TGTGCCAGCTCACCGACAGGGGATGAAAAACTGTTTTTT
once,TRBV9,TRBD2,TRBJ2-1,CASSPYLAGVEQFF,TGTGCCAGCAGCCCCTACTTAGCGGGGGTTGAGCAGTTCTTC
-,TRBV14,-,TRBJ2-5,CASSQDSEDFYETQYF,TGTGCCAGCAGCCAAGATTCAGAGGATTTTTACGAGACCCAGTACTTC
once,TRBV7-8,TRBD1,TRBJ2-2,CASSVDRGLNTGELFF,TGTGCCAGCAGCGTAGACAGGGGGCTAAACACCGGGGAGCTGTTTTTT
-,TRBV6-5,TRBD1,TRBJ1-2,CASRGQGLSYGYTF,TGTGCCAGCAGGGGACAGGGGCTTTCGTATGGCTACACCTTC
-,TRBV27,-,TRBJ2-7,CASSPTRAGIHEQYF,TGTGCCAGCAGTCCAACTCGTGCGGGTATCCACGAGCAGTACTTC
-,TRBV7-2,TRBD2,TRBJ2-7,CASSLEILGSGRGLEQYF,TGTGCCAGCAGCTTAGAAATTTTGGGTAGCGGGAGGGGTCTCGAGCAGTACTTC
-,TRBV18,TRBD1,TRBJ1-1,CASTLQGMNTEAFF,TGTGCCAGCACCCTACAGGGGATGAACACTGAAGCTTTCTTT
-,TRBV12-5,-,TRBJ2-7,CASAIEGGPYEQYF,TGTGCTAGTGCCATTGAGGGGGGGCCCTACGAGCAGTACTTC
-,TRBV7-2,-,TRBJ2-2,CASSLARENTGELFF,TGTGCCAGCAGCCTCGCCAGGGAGAACACCGGGGAGCTGTTTTTT
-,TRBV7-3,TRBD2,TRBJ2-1,CASSLIGGGSSSYNEQFF,TGTGCCAGCAGCTTAATAGGCGGGGGGTCAAGCTCCTACAATGAGCAGTTCTTC
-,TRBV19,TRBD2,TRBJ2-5,CASSRTGGRETQYF,TGTGCCAGTAGTAGGACGGGAGGGCGAGAGACCCAGTACTTC
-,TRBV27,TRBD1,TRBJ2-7,CASSLFPGTGYYEQYF,TGTGCCAGCAGTTTATTTCCCGGGACAGGGTACTACGAGCAGTACTTC
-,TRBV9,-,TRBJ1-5,CASSSYPGGGSNQPQHF,TGTGCCAGCAGCTCTTACCCAGGCGGGGGAAGCAATCAGCCCCAGCATTTT
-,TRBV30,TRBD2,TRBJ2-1,CAWSPGLAGNLYNEQFF,TGTGCCTGGAGTCCCGGACTAGCGGGGAACCTTTACAATGAGCAGTTCTTC
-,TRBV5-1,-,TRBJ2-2,CASSPGRTNTGELFF,TGCGCCAGCAGCCCGGGGAGGACGAACACCGGGGAGCTGTTTTTT
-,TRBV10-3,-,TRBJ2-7,CAISTTGLDDEQYF,TGTGCCATCAGCACCACAGGGTTGGACGACGAGCAGTACTTC
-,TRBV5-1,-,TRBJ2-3,CASSLGGGFTDTQYF,TGCGCCAGCAGCTTGGGAGGCGGGTTCACGGATACGCAGTATTTT
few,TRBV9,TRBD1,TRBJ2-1,CASSVEGQGVHEQFF,TGTGCCAGCAGCGTAGAGGGACAGGGTGTCCATGAGCAGTTCTTC
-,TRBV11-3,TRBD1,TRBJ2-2,CASSTLTGGIGGELFF,TGTGCCAGCAGCACCCTAACAGGGGGAATAGGCGGGGAGCTGTTTTTT
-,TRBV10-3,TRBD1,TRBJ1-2,CAISESGQGVYGYTF,TGTGCCATCAGTGAGTCGGGACAGGGGGTTTATGGCTACACCTTC
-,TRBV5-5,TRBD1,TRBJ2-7,CASSFVGQGITFEEQYF,TGTGCCAGCAGCTTTGTGGGACAGGGCATTACGTTTGAGGAGCAGTACTTC
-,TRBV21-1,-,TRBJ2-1,CASSSPFRGSTGYNEQFF,TGTGCCAGCAGCTCCCCTTTCCGGGGTTCCACTGGTTACAATGAGCAGTTCTTC
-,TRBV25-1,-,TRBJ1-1,CASSDTLLSQNTEAFF,TGTGCCAGCAGTGACACATTGTTGTCCCAGAACACTGAAGCTTTCTTT
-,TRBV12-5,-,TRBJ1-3,CAREGWWGGNTIYF,TGTGCTAGGGAGGGGTGGTGGGGCGGAAACACCATATATTTT
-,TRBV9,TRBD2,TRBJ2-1,CASSVWSSGSDEQFF,TGTGCCAGCAGCGTATGGTCTAGCGGGAGTGATGAGCAGTTCTTC
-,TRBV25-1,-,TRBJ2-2,CASSGPGTVGITGELFF,TGTGCCAGCAGTGGACCTGGGACTGTGGGGATCACCGGGGAGCTGTTTTTT
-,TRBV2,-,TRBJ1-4,CASSERAPGPNEKLFF,TGTGCCAGCAGTGAAAGAGCGCCAGGGCCTAATGAAAAACTGTTTTTT
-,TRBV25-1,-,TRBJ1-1,CASKGHTEAFF,TGTGCCAGCAAGGGGCACACTGAAGCTTTCTTT
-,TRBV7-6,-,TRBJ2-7,CASSLRESTYEQYF,TGTGCCAGCAGCTTACGGGAATCAACCTACGAGCAGTACTTC